This is a list of T cell receptor beta chains from one sample in a study of T cells after yellow fever vaccination. A single record per CDR3 protein comes from TCRdb applying MiXCR to the 5' RACE reads. The table has around 590,000 distinct CDR3 sequences, roughly 12% seen once; the top ten hold about 15%. This sample comprised PBMCs, obtained on the day of the yellow fever booster vaccination. These receptor sequences come from a man between 25 and 39 years old who received the YFV17D yellow fever vaccine. The CDR3 runs from the conserved cysteine through the conserved F or W. A D gene is named only where the DNA matches it firmly. Some rows mark clone size as missing; the rest say once, few, many or name a class of expanded clone.

-	TRBJ2-7	TRBV4-3	many	TGCGCCAGCAGCCAAGAGGGCGGGAAGTACGAGCAGTACTTC	CASSQEGGKYEQYF
-	TRBJ2-5	TRBV2	few	TGTGCCAGCAGTGAAAATCTCCCGCAAGAGACCCAGTACTTC	CASSENLPQETQYF
-	TRBJ1-6	TRBV19	few	TGTGCCGTGGCGCAGCTGGGGAATTCACCCCTCCACTTT	CAVAQLGNSPLHF
TRBD1	TRBJ1-6	TRBV7-2	few	TGTGCCAGCAGGAGGGGGCATGATAATTCACCCCTCCACTTT	CASRRGHDNSPLHF
-	TRBJ2-3	TRBV11-3	-	TGTGCCAGCAGCTTAGGATCTTTCACAGATACGCAGTATTTT	CASSLGSFTDTQYF
-	TRBJ2-5	TRBV24-1	few	TGTGCCACCAGTGATTCCTTCGCAGGGGAAGAGACCCAGTACTTC	CATSDSFAGEETQYF
TRBD2	TRBJ2-7	TRBV5-1	-	TGCGCCAGCGGAGACGGGAGGACGTACGAGCAGTACTTC	CASGDGRTYEQYF
TRBD2	TRBJ2-1	TRBV24-1	few	TGTGCCACCAGTGATCCGGGACTAGTTAGGAATGAGCAGTTCTTC	CATSDPGLVRNEQFF
TRBD2	TRBJ2-6	TRBV9	few	TGTGCCAGCAGCGGAAGGTCCCTTGCGGGAGTTTCTGGGGCCAACGTCCTGACTTTC	CASSGRSLAGVSGANVLTF
TRBD1	TRBJ2-7	TRBV7-9	few	TGTGCCAGCAGCTCCCCCTCCGGCGGGACAGGGGCGGGCTTC	CASSSPSGGTGAGF
-	TRBJ2-1	TRBV5-4	-	TGTGCCAGCAGCTTGGATGGGACTCCCATAGATGAGCAGTTCTTC	CASSLDGTPIDEQFF
-	TRBJ2-7	TRBV20-1	many	TGCAGTGCTAGCTACGAGCAGTACTTC	CSASYEQYF
-	TRBJ2-7	TRBV19	-	TGTGCCAGTAGTATCGCAGGGAGTGATGAGGCGCAGTACTTC	CASSIAGSDEAQYF
-	TRBJ1-3	TRBV20-1	few	TGCAGTGCTAGAGACCAGGAGGACCTTGGAAACACCATATATTTT	CSARDQEDLGNTIYF
-	TRBJ1-2	TRBV12-3/TRBV12-4	few	TGTGCCAGCAGTACCACCCGCGGACCGATCTCGGGGACCTTC	CASSTTRGPISGTF
-	TRBJ2-7	TRBV20-1	-	TGCAGTGTCTCCGACTCCTCCTACGAGCAGTACTTC	CSVSDSSYEQYF
-	TRBJ1-1	TRBV18	few	TGTGCCAGCTCACCTGAACGAGCTGTGAACACTGAAGCTTTCTTT	CASSPERAVNTEAFF
TRBD2	TRBJ2-1	TRBV3-1	few	TGTGCCAGCAGCCAAGCGGGACTAGCGGGAGGGCCACGAGGCAATGAGCAGTTCTTC	CASSQAGLAGGPRGNEQFF
TRBD1	TRBJ1-3	TRBV20-1	-	TGCAGTGCAACTCTTGGGACAGCTAGCTCTGGAAACACCATATATTTT	CSATLGTASSGNTIYF
-	TRBJ2-1	TRBV2	-	TGTGCCAGCATTCGAGACAGGCCCGACAATGAGCAGTTCTTC	CASIRDRPDNEQFF
-	TRBJ2-1	TRBV6-5	-	TGTGCCAGCAGTTTGGACCGATACTCCTACAATGAGCAGTTCTTC	CASSLDRYSYNEQFF
-	TRBJ2-1	TRBV20-1	many	TGCAGTGCAGGGGGTTACAATGAGCAGTTCTTC	CSAGGYNEQFF
TRBD2	TRBJ2-1	TRBV6-1	few	TGTGCCAGCAGTGCGGGACTAGCGGTCTCCTACAATGAGCAGTTCTTC	CASSAGLAVSYNEQFF
-	TRBJ1-1	TRBV3-1	few	TGTGCCAGCAGCCAAGACGACGGGGTAACTGAAGCTTTCTTT	CASSQDDGVTEAFF
-	TRBJ1-1	TRBV21-1	-	-	CASSKFGLGTVNTEAFF
-	TRBJ2-7	TRBV28	few	TGTGCCAGCAGTCCGCCGGGGCCTTCGTCTCGGTTGGAGTACTTC	CASSPPGPSSRLEYF
TRBD1	TRBJ2-2	TRBV7-8	few	TGTGCCAGCAGCCCATACAGGGGGCGCGCCACCGGGGAGCTGTTTTTT	CASSPYRGRATGELFF
TRBD2	TRBJ2-1	TRBV5-1	-	TGCGCCAGCAGCTTACTGACTAGCGGGGGCACTGAGCAGTTCTTC	CASSLLTSGGTEQFF
TRBD1	TRBJ2-1	TRBV6-5	-	TGTGCCAGCAGTTCGGACCGGGACAGGGTAAGGAATGAGCAGTTCTTC	CASSSDRDRVRNEQFF
TRBD2	TRBJ2-1	TRBV4-3	-	TGCGCCAGCAGCGCCAGCGGGAGGGGGTCGGATGAGCAGTTCTTC	CASSASGRGSDEQFF
-	TRBJ2-7	TRBV21-1	many	TGTGCCAGCAGCAAAAATTTCCCGGGACTTTACGAGCAGTACTTC	CASSKNFPGLYEQYF
TRBD2	TRBJ2-2	TRBV9	few	TGTGCCAGCACCTATAGCGGGAGGTCCCCGGGCACCGGGGAGCTGTTTTTT	CASTYSGRSPGTGELFF
-	TRBJ2-7	TRBV7-6	-	TGTGCCAGCAGCTTATGGGGGGCGACGTACGAGCAGTACTTC	CASSLWGATYEQYF
-	TRBJ1-1	TRBV18	-	TGTGCCAGCTCCCGGACAGCGGCGAACACTGAAGCTTTCTTT	CASSRTAANTEAFF
-	TRBJ1-6	TRBV5-1	-	TGCGCCAGCAGCGCCGAAAGCTCCTATAATTCACCCCTCCACTTT	CASSAESSYNSPLHF
-	TRBJ2-7	TRBV20-1	-	TGCAGTGCTTCCCGAGCTGGCTACGAGCAGTACTTC	CSASRAGYEQYF
TRBD1	TRBJ2-7	TRBV12-3/TRBV12-4	-	TGTGCCAGCAGGACAGGGTTGGGCGAGCAGTACTTC	CASRTGLGEQYF
-	TRBJ1-2	TRBV20-1	many	TGCAGTGCTAGTACGGCTAACTATGGCTACACCTTC	CSASTANYGYTF
TRBD2	TRBJ2-1	TRBV5-1	-	TGCGCCAGCAGCTTACATTCTAGCGGACCTAAGAATGAGCAGTTCTTC	CASSLHSSGPKNEQFF
-	TRBJ2-3	TRBV5-4	many	TGTGCCAGCAGCTTGGACAGCAGCACAGATACGCAGTATTTT	CASSLDSSTDTQYF
TRBD2	TRBJ2-1	TRBV20-1	-	TGCAGTGCCCAGGGACTAGCGGGGATTAATGAGCAGTTCTTC	CSAQGLAGINEQFF
-	TRBJ2-7	TRBV18	few	TGTGCCAGCTCACCGGACATGGCTCAGGAGCAGTACTTC	CASSPDMAQEQYF
-	TRBJ2-1	TRBV11-2	few	TGTGCCAGCAGCCCATCGTCTATACGAAGGAGCTCCTACAATGAGCAGTTCTTC	CASSPSSIRRSSYNEQFF
TRBD1	TRBJ1-3	TRBV20-1	few	TGCAGTGCCGAGACAGGGGGGAGAAACACCATATATTTT	CSAETGGRNTIYF
-	TRBJ1-1	TRBV25-1	-	TGTGCCAGCAGTCAAACAGCCCATGAAGCTTTCTTT	CASSQTAHEAFF
TRBD2	TRBJ2-5	TRBV29-1	few	TGCAGCGTATCCTCTAGCGGGAGGGCCTTACAGACCCAGTACTTC	CSVSSSGRALQTQYF
-	TRBJ2-5	TRBV14	-	TGTGCCAGCAGCCTCGGACCTTCCAAAGGGAACCAGTACTTC	CASSLGPSKGNQYF
-	TRBJ2-3	TRBV24-1	-	TGTGCCACCAGTGATCCTAGCCAAGATACGCAGTATTTT	CATSDPSQDTQYF
-	TRBJ1-1	TRBV7-9	few	TGTGCCAGCAGGTATACACCGAACACTGAAGCTTTCTTT	CASRYTPNTEAFF
TRBD1	TRBJ2-1	TRBV12-5	many	TGTGCTAGTGGTTTGGCGACCGGGACAGGGAACAATGAGCAGTTCTTC	CASGLATGTGNNEQFF
-	TRBJ2-7	TRBV29-1	few	TGCAGCGTTGTTTTACAGGGTCGGAACTACGAGCAGTACTTC	CSVVLQGRNYEQYF
-	TRBJ1-5	TRBV12-3/TRBV12-4	-	TGTGCCAGCAGTTTAGGTCAGGATAGCAATCAGCCCCAGCATTTT	CASSLGQDSNQPQHF
-	TRBJ2-3	TRBV9	-	TGTGCCAGCTCCCAGGGGGGGCGCCCCCCAGATACGCAGTATTTT	CASSQGGRPPDTQYF
TRBD2	TRBJ2-5	TRBV5-4	-	TGTGCCAGCAGCTTGGCGCGGGAGGGAGTTGAGACCCAGTACTTC	CASSLAREGVETQYF
TRBD2	TRBJ2-5	TRBV2	few	TGTGCCGGCCGACTAGCGGGGGAGACCCAGTACTTC	CAGRLAGETQYF
-	TRBJ2-1	TRBV5-1	-	TGCGCCAGCAGCTTAAGGAACAGGGTTTCCTACAATGGGCAGTTCTTC	CASSLRNRVSYNGQFF
-	TRBJ2-7	TRBV12-3/TRBV12-4	-	TGTGCCAGCAGTCCCGGAGAAATCTACGAGCAGTACTTC	CASSPGEIYEQYF
-	TRBJ2-7	TRBV12-5	-	TGTGCTAGTGGTTTGGTCCGGGAGCAGTACTTC	CASGLVREQYF